This T cell receptor beta chain was recovered during a study of shared clonotypes between healthy human individuals. CDR3 length equals 15 residues. V was trimmed by 3 bases and J by 3 bases, leaving 13 bases between them. Germline lookup yields CDR1 SEHNR and CDR2 FQNEAQ (reference sequence). Only in-frame clones appear in the TCRdb table, and some are missing; sequencing was by immunoSEQ multiplex PCR. The sample includes 450,000 to 600,000 clones, 70% to 80% seen only once; the top ten take less than 15%. Input material: PBMCs. The chain has TRBV7-9 and TRBJ2-3; TRBD2 is a possible D gene (6 bases). This clonotype was sampled from a woman between 35 and 50 years old in good health. Some clones in this sample may be carry-over from other donors' samples. Here the CDR3 DNA reads TGTGCCAGCAGCTTCGCGGCGGGATCGACAGATACGCAGTATTTT. Translation gives CASSFAAGSTDTQYF.